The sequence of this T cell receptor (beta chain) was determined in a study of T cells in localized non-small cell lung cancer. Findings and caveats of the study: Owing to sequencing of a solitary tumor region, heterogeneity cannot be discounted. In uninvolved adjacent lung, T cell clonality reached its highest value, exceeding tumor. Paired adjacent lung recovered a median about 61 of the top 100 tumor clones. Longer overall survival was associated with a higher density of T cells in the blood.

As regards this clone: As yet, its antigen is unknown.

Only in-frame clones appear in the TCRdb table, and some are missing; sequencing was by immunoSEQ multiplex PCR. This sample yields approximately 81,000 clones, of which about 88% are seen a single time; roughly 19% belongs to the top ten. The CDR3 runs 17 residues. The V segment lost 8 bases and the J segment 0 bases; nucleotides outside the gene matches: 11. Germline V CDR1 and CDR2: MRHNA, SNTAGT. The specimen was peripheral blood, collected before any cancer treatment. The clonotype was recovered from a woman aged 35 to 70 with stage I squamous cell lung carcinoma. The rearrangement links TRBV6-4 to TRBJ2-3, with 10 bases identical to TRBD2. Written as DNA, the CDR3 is TGTGCCAGCGTCGTCAGCGGGGGGGTTTCTAGCACAGATACGCAGTATTTT. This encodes CASVVSGGVSSTDTQYF.